The 20 T cell receptor beta chains below come from one sample, sequenced in a study of T cell responses to AZD1222 COVID-19 vaccine (dated by TCRdb to about 2021). The time point label of this sample denotes: baseline before first vaccination. Library method: the immunoSEQ multiplex PCR assay. In TCRdb, the immuneACCESS table is reduced to in-frame sequences with V and J assigned. These tables do not hold every clone; where another copy was compared, an unresolved V gene accounts for under half, and the others remain unexplained. This sample comprises about 72,000 clones, over 75% of them detected only once. The leading ten clones occupy around 24% of the sample. The input for sequencing was peripheral blood, taken on day 0 of AZD1222 vaccination. The receptors shown here come from an adult in good health.

The rearrangement joins TRBV5-4 to TRBJ1-2; D may be TRBD1 (5 bases). This CDR3 spans 15 amino acids. The V end lost 9 bases, the J end lost 3 bases, and 21 bases lay between the germline ends. Germline V lookup: CDR1 SGHNT, CDR2 YYREEE (reference sequence). CDR3 amino acids: CATARDTGPHYGYTF. In DNA form, the CDR3 reads TGTGCCACCGCCAGGGATACAGGTCCTCACTATGGCTACACCTTC.

This clone was seen a handful of times. The V call is TRBV5-1, the J call TRBJ2-7; weak D call: TRBD1 (5 bases). This CDR3 spans 14 amino acids. V gave up 3 bases and J gave up 3 bases, with 13 bases separating them. The germline V gene has CDR1 SGHRS and CDR2 YFSETQ. The DNA for the CDR3 is TGCGCCAGCAGCTCGCCAGGGCAGAACTACGAGCAGTACTTC. This encodes CASSSPGQNYEQYF.

The chain combines TRBV7-9 with TRBJ1-2; the D is unclear. The CDR3 has 12 amino acids. Between the trimmed V and J ends, which lost 5 bases and 8 bases, there was a span of 12 bases. Looked up from germline, CDR1 is SEHNR and CDR2 is FQNEAQ (reference sequence). CDR3 nucleotide sequence: TGTGCCAGCAGCATGGACTTACAGGGCTACACCTTC. It specifies CASSMDLQGYTF.

The chain couples TRBV7-2 to TRBJ1-1, with D perhaps TRBD1 (6 bases). The ends were cut back, 5 bases at V and 4 bases at J, with 17 bases in the middle. The CDR3 is 15 residues long. In germline, CDR1 is SGHTA, CDR2 FQGNSA. This chain's CDR3 is CASSAVQQGATEAFF. Here the CDR3 DNA reads TGTGCCAGCAGCGCCGTGCAACAGGGAGCCACTGAAGCTTTCTTT. Looking up the rest from reference TRBV7-2 and TRBJ1-1 gives the full variable domain: GAGVSQSPSNKVTEKGKDVELRCDPISGHTALYWYRQSLGQGLEFLIYFQGNSAPDKSGLPSDRFSAERTGGSVSTLTIQRTQQEDSAVYLCASSAVQQGATEAFFGQGTRLTVV.

The V gene is TRBV12-3 or TRBV12-4, the J gene TRBJ1-1; D is unresolved. The V end lost 4 bases, the J end lost 8 bases, and 8 bases lay between the germline ends. This CDR3 is 11 amino acids long. The CDR3 coding sequence is TGTGCCAGCAGTTCCTCCCCGGAAGCTTTCTTT. This gives the protein CASSSSPEAFF.

This sequence joins TRBV13 and TRBJ1-2; 12 positions match TRBD1. Germline CDR1 and CDR2: PRHDT and FYEKMQ (reference sequence). V lost 5 bases and J lost 6; bases outside the gene matches: 7. This CDR3 is 15 amino acids long. The CDR3 spells CASSAPGQGADGYTF. CDR3 nucleotide sequence: TGTGCCAGCAGCGCGCCGGGACAGGGGGCTGATGGCTACACCTTC. The full variable domain, completed using reference TRBV13 and TRBJ1-2, is AAGVIQSPRHLIKEKRETATLKCYPIPRHDTVYWYQQGPGQDPQFLISFYEKMQSDKGSIPDRFSAQQFSDYHSELNMSSLELGDSALYFCASSAPGQGADGYTFGSGTRLTVV.

The chain joins TRBV6-6 to TRBJ1-2; D is uncertain. From germline, CDR1 is MNHNY and CDR2 SVGAGI (reference sequence). V lost 0 bases, J lost 6 bases, and 14 bases lay in between. The CDR3 extends over 15 amino acids. The CDR3 nucleotides are TGTGCCAGCAGTTACTCGAACCAAGGAAGAGATGGCTACACCTTC. Encoded protein: CASSYSNQGRDGYTF.

The V and J genes are TRBV4-1 and TRBJ2-7; D is unresolved. CDR3 length: 14 amino acids. The V end lost 1 base, the J end lost 3 bases, and 10 bases lay between the germline ends. CDR1 and CDR2 (germline): MGHRA, YSYEKL. CDR3 sequence (DNA): TGCGCCAGCAGCCAAGGGACCGACGGCTACGAGCAGTACTTC. This sequence encodes CASSQGTDGYEQYF.

This clone appeared a single time. The V call is TRBV7-9, the J call TRBJ1-2; 9 nucleotides agree with TRBD1. The CDR3 runs 16 residues. Germline V lookup: CDR1 SEHNR, CDR2 FQNEAQ (reference sequence). J gave up 2 bases and V 5 bases, and 9 bases lay outside the gene matches. Here the CDR3 DNA reads TGTGCCAGCAGCGCATCGACCGGGACAGGGAACTATGGCTACACCTTC. As protein: CASSASTGTGNYGYTF.

The genes are TRBV28 and TRBJ2-3; D is unclear. CDR3 length equals 12 residues. V shed 5 bases and J shed 4 bases, with 7 bases lying between them. Germline CDR1 is MDHEN and CDR2 is SYDVKM. CDR3 nucleotide sequence: TGTGCCAGCAGTACCGCCGCAGATACGCAGTATTTT. Translating gives CASSTAADTQYF.

V gene TRBV10-3 combines with J gene TRBJ1-3; D possibly corresponds to TRBD1 (6 bases). Trimming removed 0 bases at V and 1 base at J, with 10 bases between. Germline V gene data show CDR1 as ENHRY and CDR2 as SYGVKD. This CDR3 region has 16 residues. Here the CDR3 reads CAISESRGLSGNTIYF. The DNA for the CDR3 is TGTGCCATCAGTGAGTCCAGGGGCCTGTCTGGAAACACCATATATTTT.

This chain joins TRBV30 and TRBJ1-4; D uncertain. The CDR3 totals 13 residues. Trimming pared 2 bases from V and 4 bases from J, leaving 8 bases between. CDR1 is GTSNPN, CDR2 SVGIG, per germline (reference sequence). This chain's CDR3 is CAWSLRFNEKLFF. The CDR3 nucleotides are TGTGCCTGGAGTTTAAGATTTAATGAAAAACTGTTTTTT.

The gene calls are TRBV30 and TRBJ1-5, with a tentative D call TRBD1 (5 bases). V lost 3 bases to trimming and J lost 2 bases, with 8 bases between them. CDR1 is GTSNPN and CDR2 is SVGIG in the germline V gene (reference sequence). The CDR3 is 13 amino acids. CDR3 sequence (DNA): TGTGCCTGGAGGGGGGACGGCAATCAGCCCCAGCATTTT. As protein: CAWRGDGNQPQHF. Using reference TRBV30 and TRBJ1-5 for the parts outside the CDR3, the full variable domain is SQTIHQWPATLVQPVGSPLSLECTVEGTSNPNLYWYRQAAGRGLQLLFYSVGIGQISSEVPQNLSASRPQDRQFILSSKKLLLSDSGFYLCAWRGDGNQPQHFGDGTRLSIL.

This clone was counted a single time. The chain's CDR3 is CATSDGQTYNSPLHF. Written as DNA, the CDR3 is TGTGCCACCAGTGATGGACAGACTTATAATTCACCCCTCCACTTT. The chain carries TRBV24-1 and TRBJ1-6, with D possibly TRBD1 on 6 matching bases. CDR3 size: 15 residues. Germline V gene data show CDR1 as KGHDR and CDR2 as SFDVKD. The V gene lost 3 bases and the J gene lost 4 bases, with 9 bases spanning the gap.

V and J are TRBV15 and TRBJ2-2, with D possibly being TRBD1 (6 bases). V was pared by 6 bases and J by 1 base, with 9 bases between. The CDR3 is 14 amino acids. Germline CDR1 reads LNHNV; CDR2 reads YYDKDF (reference sequence). The CDR3 DNA reads TGTGCCACCAGAGGACAGCAGAACACCGGGGAGCTGTTTTTT. It codes for CATRGQQNTGELFF.

The chain uses TRBV27 and TRBJ2-7, with 11 bases that match TRBD1. The CDR3 sequence is 15 residues long. The V gene's germline CDR1 is MNHEY and CDR2 SMNVEV (reference sequence). Losses at the gene ends were 6 bases for V and 2 bases for J; bases not matched to a gene: 6. Written as DNA, the CDR3 is TGTGCCAGCAGCCAACTGGGACAGGGGGCCTACGAGCAGTACTTC. The encoded protein is CASSQLGQGAYEQYF.

The chain recombines TRBV10-3 with TRBJ2-3; tentative D call: TRBD2 (7 bases). The CDR3 is 15 residues long. Germline-derived CDR1 and CDR2 are ENHRY and SYGVKD. The V end was cut by 0 bases, the J end by 5 bases, with 12 bases between. This CDR3 reads CAISESGGAIDTQYF. The DNA of the CDR3 is TGTGCCATCAGTGAGTCAGGGGGGGCTATAGATACGCAGTATTTT.

The rearrangement links TRBV19 to TRBJ2-7; 7 bases align to TRBD2. This CDR3 region has 13 residues. Looked up from germline, CDR1 is LNHDA and CDR2 is SQIVND (reference sequence). The trim removed 5 bases at V and 9 bases at J, leaving 10 bases unmatched. This CDR3 reads CASSQSSGSGQYF. The CDR3 bases are TGTGCCAGTAGTCAATCTAGCGGATCTGGGCAGTACTTC.

The chain uses TRBV5-4 and TRBJ2-7; D gene ambiguous. Trimming pared 0 bases from V and 0 bases from J, leaving 4 bases between. The CDR3 sequence is 13 residues long. Looked up from germline, CDR1 is SGHNT and CDR2 is YYREEE (reference sequence). The CDR3 reads CASSLGSSYEQYF. CDR3 bases: TGTGCCAGCAGCTTGGGTAGCTCCTACGAGCAGTACTTC.

The count of this clone is one. The V call is TRBV12-3 or TRBV12-4, the J call TRBJ1-1, with D uncertain. The CDR3 spans 13 residues. The V and J ends lost 7 bases and 3 bases respectively, with 12 bases between them. CDR3 amino acids: CASTKHGDTEAFF. DNA for the CDR3: TGTGCCAGCACCAAACATGGTGACACTGAAGCTTTCTTT.